The 21 T cell receptor beta chains given below trace back to one sample, sequenced in a study of identical twins. One entry per CDR3 protein results from TCRdb running MiXCR on the 5' RACE reads. The data show 350,000 to 500,000 distinct CDR3 sequences, with about a fifth seen just once and about 12% held by the top ten. Sequencing used naive T cells sorted from blood. Every receptor here comes from a man aged 45-60 years in good health.

Only a few counts were recorded for this clonotype. V is TRBV3-1 and J is TRBJ1-1; 12 bases match TRBD1. This CDR3 spans 18 amino acids. The V segment lost 2 bases and the J segment 4 bases; nucleotides outside the gene matches: 11. CDR1 and CDR2 (germline): LGHDT, YNNKEL (reference sequence). The CDR3 region is CASSQRGTGGGWGTEAFF. CDR3 coding DNA: TGTGCCAGCAGCCAAAGAGGGACAGGGGGCGGTTGGGGCACTGAAGCTTTCTTT.

This clonotype was detected a few times. The gene calls are TRBV20-1 and TRBJ2-1; 8 nucleotides line up with TRBD1. J lost 3 bases, V lost 7 bases, and 2 bases had no gene match. Germline CDR1 and CDR2: DFQATT and SNEGSKA (reference sequence). The CDR3 extends over 12 amino acids. In DNA form, the CDR3 reads TGCAGTGGGGGGACAGGCTACAATGAGCAGTTCTTC. Residues: CSGGTGYNEQFF.

This clonotype was counted ten times or more. The rearrangement joins TRBV7-9 to TRBJ2-3, with 7 bases that match TRBD2. Germline V gene lookup returns CDR1 SEHNR and CDR2 FQNEAQ (reference sequence). The CDR3 is 13 amino acids. V was clipped by 8 bases and J by 0 bases; unmatched bases: 2. CDR3 sequence (DNA): TGTGCCAGCGTTAGCGGGAGCACAGATACGCAGTATTTT. Amino acid sequence: CASVSGSTDTQYF.

This chain uses TRBV5-1 with TRBJ1-1; D is uncertain. This CDR3 comprises 11 residues. Trimming left V 4 bases short and J 3 bases short, with 4 bases between. Germline values: CDR1 SGHRS, CDR2 YFSETQ. For the CDR3, the DNA is TGCGCCAGCAGCATGGACACTGAAGCTTTCTTT. It codes for CASSMDTEAFF.

V usage is TRBV29-1 and J usage is TRBJ2-1, with 12 nucleotides matching TRBD2. Germline V lookup: CDR1 SQVTM, CDR2 ANQGSEA. The CDR3 consists of 16 residues. The ends lost 1 base at V and 4 bases at J; junction bases unmatched: 5. The CDR3 DNA reads TGCAGCGTTGAAGTGCCTAGCGGGAGGGGATACAATGAGCAGTTCTTC. Translation: CSVEVPSGRGYNEQFF.

This sequence joins TRBV4-2 and TRBJ2-7; D call uncertain. V dropped 0 bases and J dropped 5 bases, with 5 bases sitting between them. The germline CDR1 and CDR2 sequences are LGHNA and YNFKEQ. The CDR3 runs to 12 residues. CDR3 protein: CASSQDFNEQYF. CDR3 DNA sequence: TGTGCCAGCAGCCAAGATTTCAACGAGCAGTACTTC.

J is TRBJ1-2 and V is TRBV6-1, with D possibly being TRBD1 (6 bases). Looked up from germline, CDR1 is MNHNS and CDR2 is SASEGT. Trimming took 5 bases from V and 8 from J, leaving 15 bases between them. The length of the CDR3 is 13 residues. DNA of the CDR3: TGTGCCAGCAGTCCTGGACCGGGGGGCGGCTACACCTTC. Its translation: CASSPGPGGGYTF.

This clonotype appeared a few times. The chain uses TRBV9 and TRBJ2-1, with 10 bases aligning to TRBD1. Germline CDR1 and CDR2: SGDLS and YYNGEE. Germline trimming cut 2 bases from V and 9 bases from J; bases unmatched to any gene: 8. This CDR3 has 15 residues. In DNA, the CDR3 is TGTGCCAGCAGCGTCCGGGACAGGGGTACTTCTGAGCAGTTCTTC. This encodes CASSVRDRGTSEQFF.

The chain combines TRBV18 with TRBJ2-3; D is undetermined. The V end was cut by 2 bases, the J end by 0 bases, with 15 bases between. Germline CDR1 KGHSH, CDR2 LQKENI. CDR3 size: 17 residues. CDR3 sequence (DNA): TGTGCCAGCTCACCATTAATGTCCAGAACTAGCACAGATACGCAGTATTTT. Amino acid sequence: CASSPLMSRTSTDTQYF.

This clonotype appeared many times. This chain links TRBV20-1 with TRBJ2-7; 8 nucleotides line up with TRBD1. The germline CDR1 and CDR2 sequences are DFQATT and SNEGSKA (reference sequence). The V and J ends lost 0 bases and 3 bases, in that order; junction bases with no gene match: 4. CDR3 length: 14 amino acids. CDR3 sequence: CSARDGQGGYEQYF. CDR3 DNA: TGCAGTGCTAGAGATGGACAGGGTGGCTACGAGCAGTACTTC.

The gene calls are TRBV4-3 and TRBJ2-2; possible D gene TRBD2, 6 bases. Between the trimmed V and J ends, which lost 0 bases and 3 bases, there was a span of 8 bases. Germline assignment: CDR1 LGHNA and CDR2 YSLEER. The CDR3 sequence is 15 residues long. CDR3 DNA sequence: TGCGCCAGCAGCCAAGATGGGGAGGACACCGGGGAGCTGTTTTTT. Translating gives CASSQDGEDTGELFF.

The gene calls are TRBV6-1 and TRBJ1-3, with unresolved D. Deletions cut 6 bases from V and 0 bases from J, with 9 bases between. Germline CDR1 reads MNHNS; CDR2 reads SASEGT. This CDR3 has 14 amino acids. This CDR3 is CASRPQSSGNTIYF. CDR3 nucleotides: TGTGCCAGCAGACCACAGAGCTCTGGAAACACCATATATTTT.

This clonotype has a count of ten or more. The chain carries TRBV20-1 and TRBJ2-7, with a tentative D call TRBD2 (6 bases). The CDR3 contains 13 residues. The V gene lost 3 bases and the J gene lost 2 bases, with 11 bases spanning the gap. The germline V gene has CDR1 DFQATT and CDR2 SNEGSKA (reference sequence). The chain's CDR3 is CSASRSGPYEQYF. The CDR3 nucleotides read TGCAGTGCTAGCCGTAGCGGCCCCTACGAGCAGTACTTC.

This chain joins TRBV20-1 and TRBJ2-3, with 14 bases aligning to TRBD2. Germline CDR1 is DFQATT and CDR2 is SNEGSKA (reference sequence). The V segment lost 6 bases and the J segment 6 bases; nucleotides outside the gene matches: 8. The CDR3 has 15 amino acids. DNA of the CDR3: TGCAGTGCGAAGCCGGGACTAGCGGGAGTGGATACGCAGTATTTT. Protein sequence: CSAKPGLAGVDTQYF.

The V call is TRBV5-1, the J call TRBJ1-2; 7 bases fit TRBD1. The CDR3 contains 13 residues. Trimming cost V 4 bases and J 7 bases; bases outside gene matches: 7. The germline V gene has CDR1 SGHRS and CDR2 YFSETQ. The DNA of the CDR3 is TGCGCCAGCAGCGAAGAGGGGGCAGGTGGCTACACCTTC. Its translation: CASSEEGAGGYTF.

Notes on this clonotype: Possible read error: a much larger clone is one base away. The chain has TRBV20-1 and TRBJ2-1; maybe TRBD2 (5 bases). CDR1 and CDR2 (germline): DFQATT, SNEGSKA (reference sequence). The CDR3 extends over 14 amino acids. The DNA of the CDR3 is TGCAGTGCTACGCGGGCTAGCTCCTACAGTGAGCAGTTCTTC. Its protein is CSATRASSYSEQFF.

This clonotype was found a few times. The chain uses TRBV9 and TRBJ1-6; D unclear. This CDR3 comprises 14 residues. Trimming left V 0 bases short and J 4 bases short, with 5 bases between. Germline V gene lookup returns CDR1 SGDLS and CDR2 YYNGEE. The CDR3 reads CASSVVPYNSPLHF. As DNA, the CDR3 is TGTGCCAGCAGCGTAGTCCCTTATAATTCACCCCTCCACTTT.

This clonotype showed up just a few times. The genes are TRBV10-3 and TRBJ2-7; 7 bases are shared with TRBD2. The CDR3 consists of 14 residues. The J segment lost 6 bases and the V segment lost 2 bases, leaving 7 bases of the junction unmatched. Germline V gene lookup returns CDR1 ENHRY and CDR2 SYGVKD. The CDR3 DNA sequence: TGTGCCATCAGTGAGCATGCCAGGGAGGGCGAGCAGTACTTC. Encoded protein: CAISEHAREGEQYF.

This clonotype was recorded many times. The CDR3 here is CSVVGGTSTDTQYF. CDR3 nucleotides: TGCAGCGTTGTTGGCGGGACTAGCACAGATACGCAGTATTTT. The chain employs TRBV29-1 and TRBJ2-3; D is possibly TRBD2 (6 bases). The V end was cut by 4 bases, the J end by 0 bases, with 11 bases between. Germline loops: CDR1 SQVTM, CDR2 ANQGSEA. The CDR3 has 14 residues.

This clonotype showed up just a few times. This rearrangement joins TRBV12-3 or TRBV12-4 to TRBJ2-5; D not resolved. The CDR3 totals 11 residues. Between the trimmed V and J ends, which lost 5 bases and 4 bases, there was a span of 5 bases. The CDR3 sequence is CASSRSETQYF. The CDR3 region has the DNA TGTGCCAGCAGTCGATCAGAGACCCAGTACTTC.

The rearrangement joins TRBV5-1 to TRBJ1-2; D is uncertain. This CDR3 contains 13 residues. Germline lookup yields CDR1 SGHRS and CDR2 YFSETQ. V was shortened by 5 bases and J by 3 bases, with 11 bases between the two germline ends. The CDR3 region is CASSVDEYYGYTF. CDR3 bases: TGCGCCAGCAGTGTGGATGAGTACTATGGCTACACCTTC.